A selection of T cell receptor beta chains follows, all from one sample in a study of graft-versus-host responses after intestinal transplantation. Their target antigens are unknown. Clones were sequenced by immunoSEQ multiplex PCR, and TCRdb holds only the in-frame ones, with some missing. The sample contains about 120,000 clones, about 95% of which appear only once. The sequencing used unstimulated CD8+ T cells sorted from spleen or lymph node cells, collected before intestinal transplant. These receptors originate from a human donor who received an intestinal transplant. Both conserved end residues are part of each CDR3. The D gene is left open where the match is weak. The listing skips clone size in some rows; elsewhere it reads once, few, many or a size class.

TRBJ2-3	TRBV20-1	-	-	CSARLEVTQYF	TGCAGTGCTAGGCTTGAGGTTACGCAGTATTTT
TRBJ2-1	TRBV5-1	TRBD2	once	CASSLVGGSSDEQFF	TGCGCCAGCAGCTTGGTGGGCGGGAGTAGCGATGAGCAGTTCTTC
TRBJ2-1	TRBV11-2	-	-	CASSLRGARLQQFF	TGTGCCAGCAGCCTCCGGGGGGCCAGGTTGCAGCAGTTCTTC
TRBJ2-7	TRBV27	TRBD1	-	CASSPGQGNYEQYF	TGTGCCAGCAGCCCGGGACAGGGGAACTACGAGCAGTACTTC
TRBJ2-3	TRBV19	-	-	CASSADFLPTDTQYF	TGTGCCAGTAGTGCGGACTTCCTTCCCACAGATACGCAGTATTTT
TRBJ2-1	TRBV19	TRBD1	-	CASSMGRGQWNEQFF	TGTGCCAGTAGTATGGGCAGGGGGCAGTGGAATGAGCAGTTCTTC
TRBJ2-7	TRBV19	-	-	CASSIGASYEQYF	TGTGCCAGTAGTATCGGGGCGTCCTACGAGCAGTACTTC
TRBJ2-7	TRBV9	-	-	CASTGPASTEQYF	TGTGCCAGCACGGGCCCGGCGAGTACGGAGCAGTACTTC
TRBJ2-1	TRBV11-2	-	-	CASSLWRGSYNEQFF	TGTGCCAGCAGCTTATGGCGGGGATCCTACAATGAGCAGTTCTTC
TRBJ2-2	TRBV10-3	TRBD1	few	CAIRVTGPGELFF	TGTGCCATCAGGGTGACAGGGCCCGGGGAGCTGTTTTTT
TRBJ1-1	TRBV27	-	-	CASRLRYAWEAFF	TGTGCCAGCAGATTGCGTTATGCGTGGGAAGCTTTCTTT
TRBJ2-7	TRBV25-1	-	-	CASSEWGTINEQYF	TGTGCCAGCAGTGAATGGGGGACAATCAACGAGCAGTACTTC
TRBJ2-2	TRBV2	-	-	CASRGTLRSKLFF	TGTGCCAGCAGGGGGACGTTGCGATCCAAGCTGTTTTTT
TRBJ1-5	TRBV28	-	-	CASSLLAGELGNQPQHF	TGTGCCAGCAGTTTATTGGCAGGGGAGTTGGGCAATCAGCCCCAGCATTTT
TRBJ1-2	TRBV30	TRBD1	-	CALTGALNYGYTF	TGTGCCTTGACAGGGGCCCTTAACTATGGCTACACCTTC
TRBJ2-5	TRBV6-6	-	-	CASSRFQAQETQYF	TGTGCCAGCAGTAGATTCCAAGCCCAAGAGACCCAGTACTTC
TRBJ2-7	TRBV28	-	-	CASSFGPYEQYF	TGTGCCAGCAGTTTCGGTCCCTACGAGCAGTACTTC
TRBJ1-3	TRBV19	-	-	CASRPRDSGNTIYF	TGTGCCAGTAGGCCTCGGGACTCTGGAAACACCATATATTTT
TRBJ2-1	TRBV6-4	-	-	CASSVKPGLGVDNEQFF	TGTGCCAGCAGTGTCAAACCGGGACTGGGGGTGGATAATGAGCAGTTCTTC
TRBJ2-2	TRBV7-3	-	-	CASSLRQNTGELFF	TGTGCCAGCAGCTTAAGACAAAACACCGGGGAGCTGTTTTTT
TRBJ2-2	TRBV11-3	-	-	CASSLDSLASRTGELFF	TGTGCCAGCAGCTTAGACTCCCTAGCGAGCCGCACCGGGGAGCTGTTTTTT
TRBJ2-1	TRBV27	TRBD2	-	CASRIGLALYNEQFF	TGTGCCAGCAGGATTGGACTAGCGCTTTACAATGAGCAGTTCTTC
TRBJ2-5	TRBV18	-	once	CASSPLETQYF	TGTGCCAGCTCACCTTTGGAGACCCAGTACTTC
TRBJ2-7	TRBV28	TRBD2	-	CASSFPSTSINYEQYF	TGTGCCAGCAGTTTCCCCTCGACTAGCATAAACTACGAGCAGTACTTC
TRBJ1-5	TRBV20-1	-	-	CSVRSNQPQHF	TGCAGTGTTAGAAGCAATCAGCCCCAGCATTTT
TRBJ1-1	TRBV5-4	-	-	CASSLAGSNTEAFF	TGTGCCAGCAGCTTGGCAGGGTCCAACACTGAAGCTTTCTTT
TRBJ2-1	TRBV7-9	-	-	CASSLFTDSYNEQFF	TGTGCCAGCAGCTTATTTACGGATTCCTACAATGAGCAGTTCTTC
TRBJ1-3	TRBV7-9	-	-	CASSLKKGSGAGNTIYF	TGTGCCAGCAGCCTAAAAAAGGGGAGCGGGGCTGGAAACACCATATATTTT
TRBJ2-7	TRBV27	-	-	CASSSIGTTYEQYF	TGTGCCAGCAGTTCTATTGGGACCACCTACGAGCAGTACTTC
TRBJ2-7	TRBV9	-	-	CASSDGRRSYEQYF	TGTGCCAGCAGCGACGGGAGAAGGTCCTACGAGCAGTACTTC
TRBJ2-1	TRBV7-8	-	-	CASSLTDYNEQFF	TGTGCCAGCAGCTTAACGGACTACAATGAGCAGTTCTTC